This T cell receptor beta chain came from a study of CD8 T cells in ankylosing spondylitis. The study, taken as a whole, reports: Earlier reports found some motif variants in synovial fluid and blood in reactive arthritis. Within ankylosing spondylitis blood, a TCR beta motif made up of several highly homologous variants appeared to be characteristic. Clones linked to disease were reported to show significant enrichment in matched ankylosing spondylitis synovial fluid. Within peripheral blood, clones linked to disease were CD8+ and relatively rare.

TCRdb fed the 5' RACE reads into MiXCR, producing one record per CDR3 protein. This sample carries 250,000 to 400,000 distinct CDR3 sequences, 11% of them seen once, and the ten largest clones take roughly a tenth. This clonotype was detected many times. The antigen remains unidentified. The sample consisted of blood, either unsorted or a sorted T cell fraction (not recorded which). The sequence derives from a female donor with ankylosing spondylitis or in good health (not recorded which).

CDR3 sequence: CASRGQGGYGYTF. The CDR3 DNA reads as TGTGCCAGCAGAGGACAGGGGGGCTATGGCTACACCTTC. This sequence joins TRBV12-3 or TRBV12-4 and TRBJ1-2; 10 bases fit TRBD1. Trimming cost V 6 bases and J 4 bases; bases outside gene matches: 2. The CDR3 covers 13 residues.